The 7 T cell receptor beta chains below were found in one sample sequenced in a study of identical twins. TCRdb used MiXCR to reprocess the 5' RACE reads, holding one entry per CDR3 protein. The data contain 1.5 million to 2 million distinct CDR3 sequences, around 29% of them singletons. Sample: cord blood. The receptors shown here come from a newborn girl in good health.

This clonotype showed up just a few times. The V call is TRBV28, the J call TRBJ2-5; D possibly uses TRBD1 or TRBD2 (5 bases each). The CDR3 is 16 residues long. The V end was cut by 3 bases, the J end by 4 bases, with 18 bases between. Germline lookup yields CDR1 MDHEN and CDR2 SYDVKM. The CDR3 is CASSLAGTPIRETQYF. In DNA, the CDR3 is TGTGCCAGCAGTTTGGCCGGGACCCCGATTAGAGAGACCCAGTACTTC.

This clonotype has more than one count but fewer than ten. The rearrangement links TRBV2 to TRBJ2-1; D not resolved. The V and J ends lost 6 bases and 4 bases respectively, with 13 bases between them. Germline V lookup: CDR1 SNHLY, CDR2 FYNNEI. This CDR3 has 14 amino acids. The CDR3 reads CASSDFSLYNEQFF. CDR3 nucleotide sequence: TGTGCCAGCAGCGACTTTAGCCTTTACAATGAGCAGTTCTTC.

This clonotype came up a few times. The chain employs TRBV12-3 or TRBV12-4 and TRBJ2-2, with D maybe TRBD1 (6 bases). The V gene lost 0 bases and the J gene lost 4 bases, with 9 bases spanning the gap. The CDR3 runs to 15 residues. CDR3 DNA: TGTGCCAGCAGTTTAGCGCAGACAGGCACCGGGGAGCTGTTTTTT. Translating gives CASSLAQTGTGELFF.

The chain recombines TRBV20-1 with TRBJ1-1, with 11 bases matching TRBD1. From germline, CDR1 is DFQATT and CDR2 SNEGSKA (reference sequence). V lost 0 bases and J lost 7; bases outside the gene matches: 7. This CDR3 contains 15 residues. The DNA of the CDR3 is TGCAGTGCTAGAGATTACCGGACAGGGGGCAATGAAGCTTTCTTT. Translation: CSARDYRTGGNEAFF.

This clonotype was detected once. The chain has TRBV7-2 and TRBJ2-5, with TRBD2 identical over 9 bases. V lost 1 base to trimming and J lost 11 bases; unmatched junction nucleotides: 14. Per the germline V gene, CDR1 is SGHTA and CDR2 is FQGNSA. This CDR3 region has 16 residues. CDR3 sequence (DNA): TGTGCCAGCAGCTTAGGCTCCGGGACTAGCAGCAATGAGCAGTACTTC. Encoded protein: CASSLGSGTSSNEQYF.

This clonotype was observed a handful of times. The CDR3 sequence: CASSEVRGSNQPQHF. For the CDR3, the DNA is TGTGCCAGCAGTGAGGTTAGGGGATCGAATCAGCCCCAGCATTTT. This rearrangement joins TRBV6-1 to TRBJ1-5; the D gene is possibly TRBD1 (5 bases). CDR1 and CDR2 (germline): MNHNS, SASEGT. The CDR3 is 15 residues long. Trimming shortened V by 3 bases and J by 4 bases, and 13 bases separated the two germline ends.

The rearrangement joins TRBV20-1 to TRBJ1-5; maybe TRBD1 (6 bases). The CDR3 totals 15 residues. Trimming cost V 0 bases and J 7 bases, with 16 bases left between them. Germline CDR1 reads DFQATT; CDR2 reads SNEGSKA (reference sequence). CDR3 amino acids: CSAREQGRWAQPQHF. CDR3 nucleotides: TGCAGTGCTAGAGAACAGGGTAGATGGGCCCAGCCCCAGCATTTT.